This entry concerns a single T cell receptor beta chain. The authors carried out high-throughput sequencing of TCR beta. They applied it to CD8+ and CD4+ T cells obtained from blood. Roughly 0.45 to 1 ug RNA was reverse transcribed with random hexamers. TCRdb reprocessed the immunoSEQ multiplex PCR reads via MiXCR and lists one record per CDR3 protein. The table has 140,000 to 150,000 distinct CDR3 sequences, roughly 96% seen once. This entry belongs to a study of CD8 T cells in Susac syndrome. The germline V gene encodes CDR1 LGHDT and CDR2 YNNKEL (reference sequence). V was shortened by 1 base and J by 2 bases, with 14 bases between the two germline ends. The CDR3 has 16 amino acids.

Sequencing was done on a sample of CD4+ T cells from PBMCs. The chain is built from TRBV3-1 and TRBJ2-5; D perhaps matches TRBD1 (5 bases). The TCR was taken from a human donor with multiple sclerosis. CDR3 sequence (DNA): TGTGCCAGCAGCCAAGGTCGACAGAAAGCTCAAGAGACCCAGTACTTC. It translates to CASSQGRQKAQETQYF.